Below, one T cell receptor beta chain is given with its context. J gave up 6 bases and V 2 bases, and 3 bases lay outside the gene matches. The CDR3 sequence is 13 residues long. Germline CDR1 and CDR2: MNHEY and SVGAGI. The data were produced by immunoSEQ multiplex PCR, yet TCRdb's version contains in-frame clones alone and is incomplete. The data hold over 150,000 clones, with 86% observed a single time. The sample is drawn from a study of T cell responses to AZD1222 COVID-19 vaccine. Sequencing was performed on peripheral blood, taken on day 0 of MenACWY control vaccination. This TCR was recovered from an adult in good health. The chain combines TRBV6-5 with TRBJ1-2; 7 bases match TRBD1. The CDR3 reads CASSYRQGDGYTF. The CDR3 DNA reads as TGTGCCAGCAGTTACAGACAGGGCGATGGCTACACCTTC.